This T cell receptor beta chain is from a study of CD8+CD57+ T cells in acquired aplastic anemia. Study context: On average, sorted CD4+ and CD8+ cells gave 3.2 ug of DNA.

Researchers used genomic DNA as the template to profile TCR beta VDJ and CDR3. TCRdb itself ran the reads through MiXCR, one entry per CDR3 protein. The sample lists about 210,000 distinct CDR3 sequences; 61% were seen once. The ends were cut back, 3 bases at V and 4 bases at J, with 18 bases in the middle. Germline values: CDR1 SGHVS, CDR2 FQNEAQ. The CDR3 runs to 16 residues. Remarks on this clonotype: Its antigen is not known.

Points from the study as a whole: CD8+ Simpson's diversity showed no significant patient-control difference.

This rearrangement joins TRBV7-8 to TRBJ2-5; D remains unclear. The sequencing sample was made of sorted CD4+, CD8+, or CD8+CD57+ T cells (not recorded which) from PBMCs. This TCR derives from a human donor in good health. The CDR3 nucleotides read TGTGCCAGCAGCTTCCGGCCAAGTGGGGTAGGAGAGACCCAGTACTTC. Encoded protein: CASSFRPSGVGETQYF.